The entry below describes one TCR beta chain. The sample belongs to a study of CD8 T cells in Susac syndrome. When the RNA was reverse transcribed, random hexamers were used with an input of about 0.5 to 1 ug. Multiplex immunoSEQ PCR targeted 54 Vbeta and 13 Jbeta TCR beta segments. TCRdb fed the immunoSEQ multiplex PCR reads into MiXCR, producing one record per CDR3 protein. The repertoire holds about 120,000 distinct CDR3 sequences, with 94% as singletons. Peripheral blood CD8+ and CD4+ T cells were profiled by TCR beta sequencing. In the multiple sclerosis control group, patients were treatment-naive and had stable or active relapsing-remitting disease. The CD8+ and CD4+ T cells were negatively isolated, with the TEMRA cells enriched by FACS. CDR1 and CDR2 from the germline V gene are SGHRS and YFSETQ. This CDR3 is 11 amino acids long. V lost 5 bases to trimming and J lost 4 bases, with 6 bases between them.

The clonotype comes from a human donor with multiple sclerosis. Sample: CD4+ T cells from PBMCs. The chain uses TRBV5-1 and TRBJ2-5; D is unclear. The CDR3 protein is CASRYTETQYF. CDR3 sequence (DNA): TGCGCCAGCAGATATACAGAGACCCAGTACTTC.